This T cell receptor (beta chain) came from a study of shared clonotypes between healthy human individuals. Overall study: The study used three CD4 naive, three CD4 memory, two CD8 naive and one CD8 memory plate per donor.

CDR3 size: 15 residues. J gave up 3 bases and V 3 bases, and 6 bases lay outside the gene matches. The germline V gene encodes CDR1 LNHDA and CDR2 SQIVND (reference sequence). Profiled with immunoSEQ multiplex PCR; TCRdb holds only in-frame clones, not every one. The sample lists roughly 530,000 clones; 96% were seen once. The TCR sequence derives from a woman in her twenties or thirties in good health. Sequenced sample: naive CD4+ T cells sorted from blood. The subset denotes: CD45RA+ positively selected. This sequence joins TRBV19 and TRBJ2-3; TRBD1 aligns across 7 bases. The CDR3: CASSMDRTGTDTQYF. CDR3 nucleotide sequence: TGTGCCAGTAGTATGGACAGGACTGGGACAGATACGCAGTATTTT.